This TCR beta chain was obtained from a study of shared clonotypes between healthy human individuals. Study-wide results and limits: Naive subsets typically showed greater estimated richness than memory subsets.

The data were produced by immunoSEQ multiplex PCR, yet TCRdb's version contains in-frame clones alone and is incomplete. The sample has around 940,000 clones, around 80% seen once. This CDR3 is built from 17 residues. CDR1 SGDLS and CDR2 YYNGEE come from the germline V gene. V was clipped by 0 bases and J by 2 bases; unmatched bases: 2. Turning to this clone: Its matching antigen is unknown.

The sequenced sample consisted of memory CD4+ T cells sorted from blood. Specified subset: CD45RA-negative fraction. The V and J genes are TRBV9 and TRBJ2-3, with 14 bases aligning to TRBD2. This clonotype was obtained from a man aged 18 to 30 in good health. CDR3 sequence: CASSVEGLAGVTDTQYF. CDR3 coding DNA: TGTGCCAGCAGCGTAGAGGGACTAGCGGGAGTCACAGATACGCAGTATTTT.